The source of this T cell receptor beta chain is a study of blood T cell repertoires in COVID-19. Across the study: Material from acute and convalescent COVID-19 was sourced from the United States, Italy and Spain. In each case, the material was cDNA or gDNA derived from T cells, B-cell-depleted T cells, or PBMCs.

In the original analysis: Estimation of nucleated cell counts was performed using reference gene primer amplification. The protocol was immunoSEQ multiplex PCR, while the TCRdb copy is restricted to in-frame clones and leaves out a portion. Clone size and the V and J calls come from that table; the DNA yielded D and trimming. The sample has 45,000 to 50,000 clones; approximately 85% are singletons. CDR1 and CDR2 from the germline V gene are SGHTA and FQGNSA. The CDR3 loop spans 15 amino acids. V was pared by 0 bases and J by 6 bases, with 11 bases between. The chain carries TRBV7-2 and TRBJ2-2; tentative D call: TRBD2 (5 bases). This TCR was recovered from a man aged 40-49 years with acute or convalescent COVID-19. Material for sequencing was peripheral blood. For the CDR3, the DNA is TGTGCCAGCAGCTTAGCTGGAGCGAGGGCCGGGGAGCTGTTTTTT. Its protein is CASSLAGARAGELFF.